The source of this T cell receptor beta chain is a study of shared clonotypes between healthy human individuals. The study's findings and limits: The study found 4.5% to 5% of naive CD4 clonotypes shared across four donors.

Terminally differentiated effector memory CD45RA+ cells were excluded from the naive CD8 cells, which were CD45RO-negative and positively selected for CCR7. Trimming shortened V by 5 bases and J by 1 base, and 16 bases separated the two germline ends. The CDR3 contains 15 residues. CDR1 is SQVTM, CDR2 ANQGSEA, per germline. Sequenced by immunoSEQ multiplex PCR; TCRdb stores in-frame clones only, minus some. This sample has about 580,000 clones; 95% to 98% occur once, and the top ten carry roughly 0.29%. This clone was seen once. Its target is unknown. What was sequenced was naive CD8+ T cells sorted from blood. This receptor was taken from a man aged 25-45 years in good health. The chain couples TRBV29-1 to TRBJ2-3; tentatively, D is TRBD2 (6 bases). Here the CDR3 DNA reads TGCAGCGTTCCCCCACTAGCCGATGGCACAGATACGCAGTATTTT. Its protein product is CSVPPLADGTDTQYF.